This is a list of T cell receptor beta chains from one sample in a study of identical twins. Each CDR3 protein gets one entry after TCRdb re-called the 5' RACE reads with MiXCR. The sample has some 260,000 distinct CDR3 sequences; over 11% are singletons. Sequenced: memory (CD45RO+) T cells sorted from blood. The receptors derive from a woman under 30 in good health. Each CDR3 is given with its conserved first and last residue. The order of the fields is clone size, J gene, D gene, V gene, CDR3 DNA, CDR3 protein. D genes are given only for firm matches. Size values are once, few and many counts, or a class for expanded clones, and some rows have none.

size: few; J: TRBJ2-5; D: .; V: TRBV15; DNA: TGTGCCACCAGCAGAGAGACGGGGGCGCGGACCCAGTACTTC; CDR3: CATSRETGARTQYF
size: many; J: TRBJ2-1; D: TRBD2; V: TRBV12-3/TRBV12-4; DNA: TGTGCCAGCACAACGGGGACTAGCGGGAGGAGAGATGAGCAGTTCTTC; CDR3: CASTTGTSGRRDEQFF
size: .; J: TRBJ2-1; D: TRBD2; V: TRBV30; DNA: TGTGCCTGGAGCGGGGCGGGAGCTACCTACAATGAGCAGTTCTTC; CDR3: CAWSGAGATYNEQFF
size: .; J: TRBJ1-2; D: .; V: TRBV5-5; DNA: TGTGCCAGCAGCTTCGGATCCCCCTATGGCTACACCTTC; CDR3: CASSFGSPYGYTF
size: many; J: TRBJ2-1; D: .; V: TRBV7-2; DNA: TGTGCCAGCAGCTTTCGGGGGGCTCCCTCCTACAATGAGCAGTTCTTC; CDR3: CASSFRGAPSYNEQFF
size: .; J: TRBJ2-1; D: .; V: TRBV11-3; DNA: TGTGCCAGCAGCTTTATGGCGGGTTACAATGAGCAGTTCTTC; CDR3: CASSFMAGYNEQFF
size: .; J: TRBJ2-7; D: TRBD1; V: TRBV20-1; DNA: TGCAGTGCTAGAGAGGGGACAGGGGGCTACGAGCAGTACTTC; CDR3: CSAREGTGGYEQYF
size: .; J: TRBJ2-1; D: TRBD2; V: TRBV20-1; DNA: TGCAGTGCCTTGACTAGCGGGAGGGCCCCTGAGCAGTTCTTC; CDR3: CSALTSGRAPEQFF
size: few; J: TRBJ2-1; D: .; V: TRBV3-1; DNA: TGTGCCAGTAGTGCCGGGACCGCCTATGAGGAGCAGTTCTTC; CDR3: CASSAGTAYEEQFF
size: .; J: TRBJ2-5; D: .; V: TRBV7-9; DNA: TGTGCCAGCCTCCCGGTTGGCCGGGAGACCCAGTACTTC; CDR3: CASLPVGRETQYF
size: .; J: TRBJ2-1; D: TRBD2; V: TRBV5-1; DNA: TGCGCCAGCAGCTTGGAGGGACTACGAACCTACAATGAGCAGTTCTTC; CDR3: CASSLEGLRTYNEQFF
size: .; J: TRBJ1-1; D: .; V: TRBV6-4; DNA: TGTGCCAGCAGTGAAGAGGGATCAACGGAAGCTTTCTTT; CDR3: CASSEEGSTEAFF
size: few; J: TRBJ2-3; D: TRBD2; V: TRBV20-1; DNA: TGCAGTGCTAGAGATAGGGCTAGCGGGGGGCGGGGCGATACGCAGTATTTT; CDR3: CSARDRASGGRGDTQYF
size: few; J: TRBJ1-1; D: .; V: TRBV20-1; DNA: TGCAGTGCTCTTGAGGTTCGGGGGATCAACACTGAAGCTTTCTTT; CDR3: CSALEVRGINTEAFF
size: .; J: TRBJ2-7; D: TRBD1; V: TRBV6-1; DNA: TGTGCCAGCAGGAGACAGGGGAGCTCCTACGAGCAGTACTTC; CDR3: CASRRQGSSYEQYF
size: .; J: TRBJ1-1; D: .; V: TRBV5-5; DNA: TGTGCCAGCAGCCACCCGGGATGGACTGAAGCTTTCTTT; CDR3: CASSHPGWTEAFF
size: few; J: TRBJ2-3; D: .; V: TRBV6-1; DNA: TGTGCCAGCAGTGAAGGAGGGGCGACAGATACGCAGTATTTT; CDR3: CASSEGGATDTQYF
size: many; J: TRBJ1-4; D: .; V: TRBV10-3; DNA: TGTGCCATCAGGCCCGGACAGCCCTACAATGAAAAACTGTTTTTT; CDR3: CAIRPGQPYNEKLFF
size: few; J: TRBJ2-1; D: TRBD2; V: TRBV7-8; DNA: TGTGCCAGCAGCTTAACCCCCCGGGGGGGGGACAATGAGCAGTTCTTC; CDR3: CASSLTPRGGDNEQFF
size: .; J: TRBJ2-7; D: .; V: TRBV7-2; DNA: TGTGCCAGCAGCGATCCCGGGACACCTTCCTACGAGCAGTACTTC; CDR3: CASSDPGTPSYEQYF
size: few; J: TRBJ2-1; D: .; V: TRBV6-1; DNA: TGTGCCAGCACCGACCAGGGGGGGGCTTGGAATGAGCAGTTCTTC; CDR3: CASTDQGGAWNEQFF
size: many; J: TRBJ2-3; D: TRBD1; V: TRBV2; DNA: TGTGCCAGCAGTCCAGGGACAGGGGGCCCAGATACGCAGTATTTT; CDR3: CASSPGTGGPDTQYF
size: .; J: TRBJ2-5; D: TRBD1; V: TRBV5-1; DNA: TGCGCCAGCAGAACAGGGGGCGCAGGGGAGACCCAGTACTTC; CDR3: CASRTGGAGETQYF
size: few; J: TRBJ1-2; D: .; V: TRBV7-2; DNA: TGTGCCAGCAGCCAGTCCTTTAACTATGGCTACACCTTC; CDR3: CASSQSFNYGYTF
size: .; J: TRBJ2-1; D: .; V: TRBV5-1; DNA: TGCGCCAGCAGCTTGGAGGCAGGGTACATTGAGCAGTTCTTC; CDR3: CASSLEAGYIEQFF
size: .; J: TRBJ2-3; D: .; V: TRBV10-1; DNA: TGCGCCAGCAGTGGCGGCCCAACGTCAGATACGCAGTATTTT; CDR3: CASSGGPTSDTQYF
size: few; J: TRBJ1-4; D: .; V: TRBV6-5; DNA: TGTGCCAGCAGTTACTCAGGGCATGAAAAACTGTTTTTT; CDR3: CASSYSGHEKLFF
size: few; J: TRBJ2-3; D: .; V: TRBV20-1; DNA: TGCGTCGTTGCGGGACTCACAGATACGCAGTATTTT; CDR3: CVVAGLTDTQYF
size: .; J: TRBJ2-1; D: TRBD2; V: TRBV5-1; DNA: TGCGCCAGCAGCTTGAGGGGACTAGCGGCTAACAATGAGCAGTTCTTC; CDR3: CASSLRGLAANNEQFF
size: few; J: TRBJ2-1; D: .; V: TRBV7-3; DNA: TGTGCCAGCAGCTTAAAGTGGTGGGGAGGTACCAATAATGAGCAGTTCTTC; CDR3: CASSLKWWGGTNNEQFF
size: .; J: TRBJ2-7; D: .; V: TRBV12-3/TRBV12-4; DNA: TGTGCGACCTCCCTAGTGTCCCACGAGCAGTACTTC; CDR3: CATSLVSHEQYF
size: .; J: TRBJ2-1; D: .; V: TRBV20-1; DNA: TGCAGTGCTAGGGGGATCAACAATGAGCAGTTCTTC; CDR3: CSARGINNEQFF
size: .; J: TRBJ2-7; D: TRBD1; V: TRBV5-4; DNA: TGTGCCAGCAGCTTGGACCCGGACAGGGGAAGAGTGGGCGAGCAGTACTTC; CDR3: CASSLDPDRGRVGEQYF
size: few; J: TRBJ1-1; D: .; V: TRBV11-2; DNA: TGTGCCAGCAGCTTAGAGAGCGGGGGATGGGCTGAAGCTTTCTTT; CDR3: CASSLESGGWAEAFF
size: .; J: TRBJ1-1; D: TRBD1; V: TRBV3-1; DNA: TGTGCCAGCAGCCAACGTGGGACAGGGGGCAGGACTGAAGCTTTCTTT; CDR3: CASSQRGTGGRTEAFF
size: .; J: TRBJ2-7; D: TRBD1; V: TRBV11-3; DNA: TGTGCCAGCAGCTCCCGGGACAGGGACCCCTACGAGCAGTACTTC; CDR3: CASSSRDRDPYEQYF
size: few; J: TRBJ2-1; D: .; V: TRBV20-1; DNA: TGCAGTGCTAGAGATGCAGGAGGCTCCGGCCGTAATGAGCAGTTCTTC; CDR3: CSARDAGGSGRNEQFF
size: .; J: TRBJ2-3; D: TRBD2; V: TRBV6-5; DNA: TGTGCCAGCAGTTACTCTAAGCGGGGGGGCGGGGATACGCAGTATTTT; CDR3: CASSYSKRGGGDTQYF
size: few; J: TRBJ2-7; D: TRBD2; V: TRBV20-1; DNA: TGCAGTGCTAGAGATTGGTTGGGCGGGGGGTACGAGCAGTACTTC; CDR3: CSARDWLGGGYEQYF
size: few; J: TRBJ2-5; D: TRBD1; V: TRBV5-1; DNA: TGCGCCAGCAGCGAACACGGGACAGGAACTCAAGAGACCCAGTACTTC; CDR3: CASSEHGTGTQETQYF
size: .; J: TRBJ1-1; D: .; V: TRBV7-9; DNA: TGTGCCATCGACCGGGCCGGGGTTTGGACTGAAGCTTTCTTT; CDR3: CAIDRAGVWTEAFF
size: .; J: TRBJ1-3; D: .; V: TRBV5-1; DNA: TGCGCCAGCAGCGTCGGGACGGCTGGAAACACCATATATTTT; CDR3: CASSVGTAGNTIYF
size: few; J: TRBJ1-5; D: .; V: TRBV7-2; DNA: TGTGCCAGCAGCTTAACACAGCTGGGACAGCCCCAGCATTTT; CDR3: CASSLTQLGQPQHF
size: few; J: TRBJ2-7; D: .; V: TRBV2; DNA: TGTGCCAGTAAACTAGCAGCCTACTACGAGCAGTACTTC; CDR3: CASKLAAYYEQYF
size: .; J: TRBJ1-6; D: .; V: TRBV5-6; DNA: TGTGCCAGCAGCTTAGGATCAGGCGCCTATAATTCACCCCTCCACTTT; CDR3: CASSLGSGAYNSPLHF
size: .; J: TRBJ1-2; D: .; V: TRBV6-5; DNA: TGTGCCAGCAGTTACCGGGAGGGGAAGGGTGGCTACACCTTC; CDR3: CASSYREGKGGYTF
size: .; J: TRBJ2-7; D: .; V: TRBV9; DNA: TGTGCCAGCAGCGTAGGGACAGCTAAGTACGAGCAGTACTTC; CDR3: CASSVGTAKYEQYF
size: .; J: TRBJ2-3; D: TRBD2; V: TRBV7-3; DNA: TGTGCCAGCAGCTTATTCAGTAGCGGGGGATACACAGATACGCAGTATTTT; CDR3: CASSLFSSGGYTDTQYF
size: .; J: TRBJ1-5; D: TRBD1; V: TRBV12-3/TRBV12-4; DNA: TGTGCCAGCAGACCGGACAGGGGAAACAATCAGCCCCAGCATTTT; CDR3: CASRPDRGNNQPQHF
size: .; J: TRBJ2-2; D: TRBD2; V: TRBV20-1; DNA: TGCAGTGCTAGCCGCCTAGCGGGGGGGAGCGGGGAGCTGTTTTTT; CDR3: CSASRLAGGSGELFF
size: few; J: TRBJ2-1; D: TRBD2; V: TRBV5-1; DNA: TGCGCCAGCAGCTTTGTACTAGCGGGGAACAATGAGCAGTTCTTC; CDR3: CASSFVLAGNNEQFF
size: few; J: TRBJ2-5; D: .; V: TRBV15; DNA: TGTGCCACCAGCAGAGATAGGGGCCACTCGATGGAGACCCAGTACTTC; CDR3: CATSRDRGHSMETQYF
size: few; J: TRBJ2-1; D: .; V: TRBV28; DNA: TGTGCCAGCGGTGGCCGGGCCCTCATCAAGCAGTTCTTC; CDR3: CASGGRALIKQFF